This T cell receptor beta chain was observed in a study of blood T cell repertoires in COVID-19. Whole-study context: From the United States, Italy and Spain came samples of acute and convalescent COVID-19.

V was shortened by 6 bases and J by 0 bases, with 12 bases between the two germline ends. Germline lookup yields CDR1 LGHDT and CDR2 YNNKEL (reference sequence). The CDR3 runs 14 residues. The cohort comprised adults aged about 18 to 90 years residing in 20 to 30 US areas. TCRdb's copy holds only in-frame clones and misses some; the assay was immunoSEQ multiplex PCR. The sample has a few hundred thousand clones; around 87% are singletons. This chain links TRBV3-1 (or the pseudogene TRBV3-2) with TRBJ2-7, with D possibly TRBD2 on 6 matching bases. The sequence came from a woman between 40 and 50 years old who had recovered from COVID-19. Sequencing was performed on PBMCs or T cells enriched from blood (not recorded which). The chain's CDR3 is CASRGTTSSYEQYF. CDR3 in DNA: TGTGCCAGCAGGGGCACGACTAGCTCCTACGAGCAGTACTTC.